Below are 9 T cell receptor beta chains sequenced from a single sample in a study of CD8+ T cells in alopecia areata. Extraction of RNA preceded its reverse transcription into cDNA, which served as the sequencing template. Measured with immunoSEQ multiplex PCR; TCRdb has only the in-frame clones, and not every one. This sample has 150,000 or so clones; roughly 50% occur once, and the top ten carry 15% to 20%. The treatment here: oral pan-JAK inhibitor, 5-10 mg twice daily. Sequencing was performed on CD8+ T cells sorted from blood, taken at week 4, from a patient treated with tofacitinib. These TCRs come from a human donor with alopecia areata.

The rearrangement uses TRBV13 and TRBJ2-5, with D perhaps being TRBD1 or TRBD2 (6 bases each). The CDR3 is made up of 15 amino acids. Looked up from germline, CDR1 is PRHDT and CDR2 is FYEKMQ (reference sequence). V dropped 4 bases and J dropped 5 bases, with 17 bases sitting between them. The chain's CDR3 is CASSSQGGRHETQYF. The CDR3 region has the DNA TGTGCCAGCAGCTCGCAAGGGGGGCGACATGAGACCCAGTACTTC.

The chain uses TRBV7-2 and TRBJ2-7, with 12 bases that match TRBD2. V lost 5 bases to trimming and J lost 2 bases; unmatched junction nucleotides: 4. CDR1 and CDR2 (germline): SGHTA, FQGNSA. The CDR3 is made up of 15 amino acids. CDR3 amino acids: CASSLTSGGTYEQYF. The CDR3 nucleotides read TGTGCCAGCAGCCTGACTAGCGGGGGAACCTACGAGCAGTACTTC. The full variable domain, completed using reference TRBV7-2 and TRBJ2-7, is GAGVSQSPSNKVTEKGKDVELRCDPISGHTALYWYRQSLGQGLEFLIYFQGNSAPDKSGLPSDRFSAERTGGSVSTLTIQRTQQEDSAVYLCASSLTSGGTYEQYFGPGTRLTVT.

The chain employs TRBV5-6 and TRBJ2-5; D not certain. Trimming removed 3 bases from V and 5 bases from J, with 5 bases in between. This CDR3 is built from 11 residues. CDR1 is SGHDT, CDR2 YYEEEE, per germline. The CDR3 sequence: CASSSAETQYF. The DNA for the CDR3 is TGTGCCAGCAGCTCGGCGGAGACCCAGTACTTC.

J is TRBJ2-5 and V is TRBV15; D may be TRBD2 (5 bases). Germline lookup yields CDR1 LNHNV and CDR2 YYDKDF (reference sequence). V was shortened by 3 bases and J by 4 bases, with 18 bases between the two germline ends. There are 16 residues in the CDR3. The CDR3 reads CATSSGAGLTLETQYF. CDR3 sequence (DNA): TGTGCCACCAGCAGTGGCGCCGGACTGACCCTAGAGACCCAGTACTTC.

The CDR3 protein is CASSFGAIADTQYF. CDR3 bases: TGTGCCAGCAGCTTCGGGGCTATAGCAGATACGCAGTATTTT. The gene calls are TRBV13 and TRBJ2-3; D assignment may be TRBD1 or TRBD2 (5 bases each). Germline V CDR1 and CDR2: PRHDT, FYEKMQ (reference sequence). The CDR3 sequence is 14 residues long. Deletions cut 3 bases from V and 4 bases from J, with 11 bases between.

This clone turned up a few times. Here the CDR3 reads CSVEWKNTEAFF. CDR3 DNA: TGCAGCGTTGAATGGAAGAACACTGAAGCTTTCTTT. The gene calls are TRBV29-1 and TRBJ1-1; D gene ambiguous. The length of the CDR3 is 12 residues. The germline V and J ends were trimmed by 2 bases and 1 base, with 5 bases remaining between them. Germline lookup yields CDR1 SQVTM and CDR2 ANQGSEA.

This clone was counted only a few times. The CDR3 loop reads CASSFPLPPYEQYF. The CDR3 bases are TGTGCCAGCAGCTTCCCTCTGCCACCCTACGAGCAGTACTTC. The chain recombines TRBV7-9 with TRBJ2-7; no clear D gene. Germline values: CDR1 SEHNR, CDR2 FQNEAQ (reference sequence). The CDR3 contains 14 residues. Trimming cost V 3 bases and J 2 bases, with 11 bases left between them.

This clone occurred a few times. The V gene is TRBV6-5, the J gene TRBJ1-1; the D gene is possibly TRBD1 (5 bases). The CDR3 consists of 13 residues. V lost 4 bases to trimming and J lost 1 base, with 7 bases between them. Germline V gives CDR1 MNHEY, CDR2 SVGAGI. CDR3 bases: TGTGCCAGCAGTTTACAGGAGAACACTGAAGCTTTCTTT. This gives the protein CASSLQENTEAFF.

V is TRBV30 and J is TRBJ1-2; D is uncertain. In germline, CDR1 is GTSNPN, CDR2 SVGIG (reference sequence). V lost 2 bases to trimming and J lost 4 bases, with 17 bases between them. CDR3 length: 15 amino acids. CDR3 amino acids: CAWSRYGGLVYGYTF. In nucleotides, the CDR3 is TGTGCCTGGAGTCGGTATGGAGGTTTGGTCTATGGCTACACCTTC.